This T cell receptor (beta chain) came from a study of T cell clones after liver transplantation. Study in general: As an antigen-independent comparator, third-party-reactive TCRbeta sequences came from pre-transplant mixed lymphocyte reactions.

The table came from immunoSEQ multiplex PCR; TCRdb's copy has only in-frame clones and leaves some out. The data show tens of thousands of clones, with roughly 90% seen just once and 2% to 3% held by the top ten. General study findings and limits: Post-transplant, graft-donor-reactive CD4 TCRbeta sequences in blood dropped significantly in most of the 8 subjects.

Of note for this clone: Its antigen remains unknown.

The CDR3 loop spans 20 amino acids. V shed 3 bases and J 1 base; nucleotides not matched to a gene: 18. CDR1 is SNHLY and CDR2 is FYNNEI in the germline V gene. The chain couples TRBV2 to TRBJ2-7; 10 nucleotides agree with TRBD1. The sample was CD4+ T cells from blood, taken before liver transplant. This clonotype originated in a human donor who received a liver transplant. The DNA for the CDR3 is TGTGCCAGCAGTGAGGGGACAGGGGTAGGTGGCGGGAGGCGGTCCTACGAGCAGTACTTC. Its protein is CASSEGTGVGGGRRSYEQYF.